This T cell receptor (beta chain) comes out of a study of OX40 agonist ivuxolimab in advanced cancers. This CDR3 region has 15 residues. The V end was cut by 1 base, the J end by 0 bases, with 10 bases between. Germline V lookup: CDR1 SGHTA, CDR2 FQGTGA. Assay: immunoSEQ multiplex PCR; the TCRdb copy retains only in-frame clones and omits some. The repertoire holds some 61,000 clones, with 75% to 90% as singletons. The chain is built from TRBV7-3 and TRBJ2-7; D is ambiguous. This receptor was obtained from an adult with an advanced solid tumor such as melanoma, head and neck, liver or kidney cancer. Sequenced material: CD4+ or CD8+ T cells sorted from blood, taken in a trial of the OX40 agonist ivuxolimab. The CDR3 here is CASSLITRSSYEQYF. In DNA form, the CDR3 reads TGTGCCAGCAGCTTAATCACCCGGAGCTCCTACGAGCAGTACTTC.